The clone carrying this T cell receptor beta chain was detected once. CDR3 length equals 14 residues. V dropped 5 bases and J dropped 7 bases, with 15 bases sitting between them. CDR1 is SGHTA and CDR2 is FQGTGA in the germline V gene. These data are taken from a study of blood T cell repertoires in COVID-19. Looking at the study overall: Some COVID-19 samples were acute and others convalescent; all came from the United States, Italy and Spain. PBMCs, B-cell-depleted T cells, or T cells were the source of the cDNA or gDNA that made up the material.

Original handling: Estimation of nucleated cell counts was performed using reference gene primer amplification. TCRdb keeps only in-frame clones here, not all; method: immunoSEQ multiplex PCR. That table supplies the V and J calls and clone size; D and trimming were determined from the DNA. The sample contains hundreds of thousands of clones, about 87% of which appear only once. The Seattle patients joined while their infection was active and were tracked longitudinally afterward. This chain links TRBV7-3 with TRBJ1-5; TRBD1 is a possible D gene (6 bases). Sequenced: peripheral blood. The TCR originated in a woman in her 70s with COVID-19, enrolled during active disease. The CDR3 region has the DNA TGTGCCAGCAGCCCAGGGCCAGGGGAACAGCCCCAGCATTTT. It specifies CASSPGPGEQPQHF.